These 12 T cell receptor beta chains were sequenced from one sample in a study of molecular identifiers for immune sequencing clone quantification. Each CDR3 protein gets one entry after TCRdb re-called the PCR reads with MiXCR. The sample carries approximately 59,000 distinct CDR3 sequences, 15% to 20% recorded once. The sequencing input was naive CD8+ T cells from blood, with Jurkat cell RNA spiked in. Indicated subset: FACS-sorted CD8+CD4-CCR7+CD45RA+ naive T cells. These TCRs come from a human donor in good health. Some libraries in this study had Jurkat cell RNA spiked in.

With regard to this clonotype: A much larger clone sits a single nucleotide away, making a read error possible. The J gene is TRBJ2-7, the V gene TRBV7-2, with a weak D call TRBD1 (5 bases). The CDR3 totals 13 residues. Germline CDR1 SGHTA, CDR2 FQGNSA. CDR3 residues: CASSFKSGYGQYF. CDR3 DNA: TGTGCCAGCAGCTTTAAATCAGGGTACGGGCAGTACTTC.

Ten or more counts support this clonotype. V gene TRBV15 combines with J gene TRBJ2-4; unclear D gene. Germline loops: CDR1 LNHNV, CDR2 YYDKDF (reference sequence). V shed 1 base and J shed 8 bases, with 12 bases lying between them. The CDR3 consists of 14 residues. The CDR3 loop reads CATSRVGEIDIQYF. Written as DNA, the CDR3 is TGTGCCACCAGCAGAGTAGGCGAGATCGACATTCAGTACTTC.

This clonotype was picked up many times. This chain joins TRBV30 and TRBJ1-3, with D hard to call. The CDR3 totals 14 residues. V lost 5 bases and J 0 bases, leaving 11 bases between the germline ends. In germline, CDR1 is GTSNPN, CDR2 SVGIG (reference sequence). The CDR3 DNA reads TGTGCCTGGGAAGGACTTTACTCTGGAAACACCATATATTTT. This sequence encodes CAWEGLYSGNTIYF.

At least ten counts were recorded for this clonotype. V is TRBV15 and J is TRBJ2-3, with D perhaps matching TRBD2 (6 bases). With 2 bases removed from V and 2 bases from J, the gap between germline ends came to 14 bases. Germline-derived CDR1 and CDR2 are LNHNV and YYDKDF (reference sequence). This CDR3 comprises 16 residues. The CDR3 nucleotides are TGTGCCACCAGCAGATACCCCCGGGAGTCCACAGATACGCAGTATTTT. Protein sequence: CATSRYPRESTDTQYF.

About this clonotype: At one boundary the junction diverges from the germline segment, which might be a read error. V gene TRBV4-2 combines with J gene TRBJ2-7, with 11 bases matching TRBD2. CDR1 is LGHNA, CDR2 YNFKEQ, per germline. There are 15 residues in the CDR3. CDR3 in DNA: TGTGCCAGCAGCCCGACTAGCGGGAACTCCAACGAGCAGTACTTC. Protein sequence: CASSPTSGNSNEQYF.

In its sample, this clonotype was seen once. This chain links TRBV11-2 with TRBJ2-1, with D perhaps assigned TRBD1 or TRBD2 (5 bases each). The length of the CDR3 is 15 residues. The V gene's germline CDR1 is SGHAT and CDR2 FQNNGV. V dropped 2 bases and J dropped 4 bases, with 12 bases sitting between them. CDR3 nucleotide sequence: TGTGCCAGCAGCTTACATTCAGGGAGTTACAATGAGCAGTTCTTC. Its protein is CASSLHSGSYNEQFF.

The sample holds a few counts of this clonotype. The chain is built from TRBV27 and TRBJ1-5, with a possible D match to TRBD1 (6 bases). The CDR3 totals 14 residues. Trimming took off 3 bases at V and 6 bases at J, with 12 bases between the two ends. The germline V gene encodes CDR1 MNHEY and CDR2 SMNVEV (reference sequence). The CDR3 is CASSFQGPAQPQHF. For the CDR3, the DNA is TGTGCCAGCAGTTTCCAGGGGCCGGCTCAGCCCCAGCATTTT.

This clonotype was observed many times. The genes are TRBV12-3 or TRBV12-4 and TRBJ2-7; D might be TRBD2 (7 bases). The CDR3 length is 14 residues. Trimming removed 8 bases from V and 2 bases from J, with 16 bases in between. The CDR3 is CASGEGGRPYEQYF. DNA for the CDR3: TGTGCCAGCGGGGAGGGGGGACGGCCCTACGAGCAGTACTTC.

This clonotype was seen a handful of times. This sequence joins TRBV14 and TRBJ2-1, with D perhaps TRBD2 (6 bases). The V end lost 3 bases, the J end lost 0 bases, and 12 bases lay between the germline ends. The CDR3 is 16 residues long. Germline CDR1 is SGHDN and CDR2 is FVKESK. The CDR3 is CASSQPGLTSYNEQFF. DNA for the CDR3: TGTGCCAGCAGCCAGCCGGGACTCACCTCCTACAATGAGCAGTTCTTC.

The gene calls are TRBV20-1 and TRBJ2-1; tentatively, D is TRBD2 (5 bases). V was cut by 4 bases and J by 3 bases, with 25 bases left in between. The germline V gene encodes CDR1 DFQATT and CDR2 SNEGSKA (reference sequence). The CDR3 length is 18 residues. In DNA form, the CDR3 reads TGCAGTGCTAAAATAATGGGTGGACTGTCGGTTTTCTACAATGAGCAGTTCTTC. Its translation is CSAKIMGGLSVFYNEQFF.

This chain links TRBV12-3 or TRBV12-4 with TRBJ1-2; maybe TRBD1 (6 bases). V gave up 3 bases and J gave up 3 bases, with 11 bases separating them. This CDR3 region has 14 residues. The CDR3 sequence is CASSFEGGYYGYTF. DNA for the CDR3: TGTGCCAGCAGTTTTGAGGGGGGCTACTATGGCTACACCTTC.

This clonotype was detected many times. This chain connects TRBV20-1 to TRBJ2-7; D remains ambiguous. Germline CDR1 and CDR2: DFQATT and SNEGSKA (reference sequence). Trimming took off 0 bases at V and 0 bases at J, with 9 bases between the two ends. This CDR3 region has 14 residues. CDR3 sequence reads: CSARDLGASYEQYF. The CDR3 DNA follows: TGCAGTGCTAGAGACTTAGGAGCCTCCTACGAGCAGTACTTC.